A single sample gave rise to the 4 T cell receptor beta chains below, sequenced in a study of beta chain features in type 1 diabetes. cDNA synthesis used the whole RNA isolate, giving expressed TCRB sequences. Some clones are missing from TCRdb's copy, which holds only in-frame ones; the method was immunoSEQ multiplex PCR. Here the sample spans 620,000 or so clones, 15% to 19% being singletons. Sequencing was carried out using naive CD4+ T cells from blood. These TCRs come from a man aged 18 to 30 in good health.

The chain couples TRBV28 to TRBJ1-1; D unresolved. CDR1 and CDR2 from the germline V gene are MDHEN and SYDVKM. The CDR3 runs to 11 residues. V lost 0 bases and J lost 5, with 1 base in between. The CDR3 DNA reads as TGTGCCAGCAGTTTATGGACTGAAGCTTTCTTT. As protein: CASSLWTEAFF.

This clone was seen more than once but under ten times. The chain has TRBV7-9 and TRBJ1-1; perhaps TRBD1 as D (6 bases). The V gene's germline CDR1 is SEHNR and CDR2 FQNEAQ (reference sequence). CDR3 length: 14 residues. V gave up 8 bases and J gave up 5 bases, with 18 bases separating them. The chain's CDR3 is CASSRGALRTEAFF. The CDR3 nucleotides read TGTGCCAGCTCCCGGGGGGCCCTGAGGACTGAAGCTTTCTTT.

This clone was seen only a few times. The J gene is TRBJ2-7, the V gene TRBV11-2; D gene uncertain. Between the trimmed V and J ends, which lost 2 bases and 0 bases, there was a span of 17 bases. Germline V gene sequence: CDR1 SGHAT, CDR2 FQNNGV. This CDR3 has 17 residues. The CDR3 sequence: CASSLRSSYSSSYEQYF. CDR3 nucleotide sequence: TGTGCCAGCAGCTTACGGTCCAGCTATTCGAGCTCCTACGAGCAGTACTTC. The whole variable domain, remainder taken from reference TRBV11-2 and TRBJ2-7, is EAGVAQSPRYKIIEKRQSVAFWCNPISGHATLYWYQQILGQGPKLLIQFQNNGVVDDSQLPKDRFSAERLKGVDSTLKIQPAKLEDSAVYLCASSLRSSYSSSYEQYFGPGTRLTVT.

On this clone itself: At the DNA level, this CDR3 is encoded by other sequences in the same sample as well. The J gene is TRBJ2-5, the V gene TRBV7-9, with D unclear. The CDR3 spans 11 residues. V lost 3 bases and J lost 5, with 4 bases in between. Germline lookup yields CDR1 SEHNR and CDR2 FQNEAQ (reference sequence). DNA for the CDR3: TGTGCCAGCAGCTTCAGGGAGACCCAGTACTTC. Its translation: CASSFRETQYF.